This section outlines one T cell receptor beta chain sequence together with its context. The data were taken from a study of T-cell reconstitution after alpha-beta-depleted transplantation in children. TCRbeta library construction was performed incorporating unique molecular identifiers. MiXCR, run by TCRdb on the PCR reads, gives a single entry per CDR3 protein. Of a few hundred thousand distinct CDR3 sequences in the sample, about 10% were seen once. The CDR3 length is 17 residues. Trimming took 7 bases from V and 2 from J; bases not matched to a gene: 14. The chain couples TRBV12-3 or TRBV12-4 to TRBJ2-3; TRBD2 matches 8 bases. The source of this sequence is a human donor who donated a stem cell graft to a child with SCID. Here the sequenced sample was PBMCs from the stem cell graft donor, taken from the stem cell graft. The CDR3 loop is CASTPARGSGDTDTQYF. The CDR3 DNA sequence: TGTGCCAGCACCCCCGCTCGGGGTAGCGGGGACACAGATACGCAGTATTTT.